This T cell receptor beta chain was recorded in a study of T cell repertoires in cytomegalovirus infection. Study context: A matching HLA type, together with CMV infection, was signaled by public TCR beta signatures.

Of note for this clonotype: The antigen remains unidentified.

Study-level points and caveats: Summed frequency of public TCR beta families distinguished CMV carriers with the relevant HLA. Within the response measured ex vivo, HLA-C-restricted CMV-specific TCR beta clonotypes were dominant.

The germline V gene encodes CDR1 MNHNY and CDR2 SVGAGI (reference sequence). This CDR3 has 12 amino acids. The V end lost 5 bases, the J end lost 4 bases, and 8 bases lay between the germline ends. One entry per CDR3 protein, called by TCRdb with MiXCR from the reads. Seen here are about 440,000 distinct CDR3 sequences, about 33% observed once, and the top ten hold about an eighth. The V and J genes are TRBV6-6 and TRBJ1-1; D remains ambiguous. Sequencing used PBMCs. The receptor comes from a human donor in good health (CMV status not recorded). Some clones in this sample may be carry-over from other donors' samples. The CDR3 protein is CASSRSTTEAFF. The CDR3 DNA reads TGTGCCAGCAGTAGGTCGACCACTGAAGCTTTCTTT.